Listed below are T cell receptor beta chains from one sample, sequenced in a study of cytomegalovirus exposure and HLA in healthy donors. The data were produced by immunoSEQ multiplex PCR, yet TCRdb's version contains in-frame clones alone and is incomplete. Of 240,000 or so clones listed, 82% were seen once; the top ten hold 5% to 6%. Sequencing input: PBMCs. Source of these receptors: a woman between 35 and 50 years old in good health and CMV-seropositive. CDR3s include the opening cysteine and the closing phenylalanine or tryptophan. The D gene is left open where the match is weak. Rows give clone size only sometimes, using once, few, many, or a class for an expanded clone.

TGTGCCAGCAGCTCCGGGACAGGCCCAGATCAGCCCCAGCATTTT,CASSSGTGPDQPQHF,TRBD1,TRBV7-9,TRBJ1-5,.
TGTGCCAGTAGCTTCTTGGGGACAGGGGGCTTTTTCTATGGCTACACCTTC,CASSFLGTGGFFYGYTF,TRBD1,TRBV19,TRBJ1-2,.
TGTGCCAGCAGCAGCCAGGGGGAAAATTCACCCCTCCACTTT,CASSSQGENSPLHF,TRBD1,TRBV6-1,TRBJ1-6,.
TGTGCCAGCAGCGTAGAACCGGGGAGACCGGGGGAGCTGTTTTTT,CASSVEPGRPGELFF,.,TRBV9,TRBJ2-2,.
TGTGCCTGGAGTCTTTCCTATGGCTACACCTTC,CAWSLSYGYTF,.,TRBV30,TRBJ1-2,.
TGCGCCAGCAGCCTTGGACTAGCGGGGGGGCGGGGTGAGCAGTTCTTC,CASSLGLAGGRGEQFF,TRBD2,TRBV5-1,TRBJ2-1,.
TGTGCCAGCAGCCCCGGGTCCCCTGTCTCCTACGAGCAGTACTTC,CASSPGSPVSYEQYF,.,TRBV16,TRBJ2-7,.
TGTGCCGGGGGGACAGGGGATGGGATTTCACCCCTCCACTTT,CAGGTGDGISPLHF,TRBD1,TRBV7-9,TRBJ1-6,.
TGTGCCAGCAGGAACGGACAGGGGCCTTCTGAAAAACTGTTTTTT,CASRNGQGPSEKLFF,TRBD1,TRBV6-6,TRBJ1-4,.
TGTGCCTGGACCCGGGACAGGGGTGAAAAACTGTTTTTT,CAWTRDRGEKLFF,TRBD1,TRBV30,TRBJ1-4,.
TGTGCGGGCGGGGGTATCCAAGAGACCCAGTACTTC,CAGGGIQETQYF,TRBD2,TRBV2,TRBJ2-5,.
TGTGCCACCGAGCGGGAGGGAACGATAAACAATGAGCAGTTCTTC,CATEREGTINNEQFF,TRBD2,TRBV2,TRBJ2-1,once
TGTGCCAGCAGACCCGCAGGGGCGGGGGGGCAGCCCCAGCATTTT,CASRPAGAGGQPQHF,.,TRBV6-5,TRBJ1-5,.
TGTGCCTGGGGGAGGACGGCTGGAAACACCATATATTTT,CAWGRTAGNTIYF,.,TRBV30,TRBJ1-3,.
TGTGCCAGCAGCTTTCATTATTCCCAGGGCACTGAAGCTTTCTTT,CASSFHYSQGTEAFF,.,TRBV7-2,TRBJ1-1,.
TGTGCCAGCAGCCCGCGGACAGACGCAACTAATGAAAAACTGTTTTTT,CASSPRTDATNEKLFF,.,TRBV7-9,TRBJ1-4,.
TGTGCCAGCAGCCATGGGACAGTAATAGTCTACGAGCAGTACTTC,CASSHGTVIVYEQYF,TRBD1,TRBV5-4,TRBJ2-7,once
TGTGCCAGCCGAACTGGGGGCGACTATGGCTACACCTTC,CASRTGGDYGYTF,.,TRBV5-4,TRBJ1-2,.
TGCGCCAGCAGCCAAGATTGGCCGAAGGGGTACGAGCAGTACTTC,CASSQDWPKGYEQYF,.,TRBV4-3,TRBJ2-7,.
TGTGCCAGCAGTGAAGGTCGGGGAAAACTGTTTTTT,CASSEGRGKLFF,.,TRBV25-1,TRBJ1-4,.
TGTGCCAGCAGCCTTGGACAGGAACCGCTCTACAATGAGCAGTTCTTC,CASSLGQEPLYNEQFF,TRBD1,TRBV9,TRBJ2-1,.
TGTGCCAGCAGCTTAGTAACCGGGAGAAGAATTTATGAGCAGTTCTTC,CASSLVTGRRIYEQFF,.,TRBV7-9,TRBJ2-1,.
TGTGCCAGCAGCTTAATGTCGGACAGCGCAGGACCCCTCCACTTT,CASSLMSDSAGPLHF,.,TRBV7-8,TRBJ1-6,.
TGTGCCAGCTCACCGCGTCCCCCGTCGGCGGCAAATGAAAAACTGTTTTTT,CASSPRPPSAANEKLFF,.,TRBV18,TRBJ1-4,.
TGTTCCAGCAGCCTGCGATTTCAGGGAAGGGCTGGAAACACCATATATTTT,CSSSLRFQGRAGNTIYF,.,TRBV7-9,TRBJ1-3,.
TGTGCCAGCAGCTTAGACCCAGGGGGCTTAAGATTCAACACTGAAGCTTTCTTT,CASSLDPGGLRFNTEAFF,TRBD1,TRBV11-3,TRBJ1-1,.
TGCGCCAGCAGCTTGTCCCTAGCGGGGTCCCAAGAGACCCAGTACTTC,CASSLSLAGSQETQYF,TRBD2,TRBV5-1,TRBJ2-5,few
TGTGCCAGCAGACCTTCGGGACTTGACGCCGAGCAGTACTTC,CASRPSGLDAEQYF,.,TRBV4-2,TRBJ2-7,.
TGTGCCAGTAGTATCCTCGGGACAGGGGGAGACGAGCAGTACTTC,CASSILGTGGDEQYF,TRBD1,TRBV19,TRBJ2-7,.
TGTGCCAGCAGTTACGGACAGACTAATGAAAAACTGTTTTTT,CASSYGQTNEKLFF,.,TRBV6-6,TRBJ1-4,.
TGTGCCGGACAGGGAAGGACCGGGGAGCTGTTTTTT,CAGQGRTGELFF,TRBD1,TRBV19,TRBJ2-2,.
TGTGCCAGTAGCTCCGGACTAGCGGGAGGAGGCCTCCAAGAGACCCAGTACTTC,CASSSGLAGGGLQETQYF,TRBD2,TRBV19,TRBJ2-5,few
TGTGCCAGCTCACGCGGCGGGGGGGCAGATACGCAGTATTTT,CASSRGGGADTQYF,TRBD2,TRBV18,TRBJ2-3,.
TGCGCCAGCAGTCCTGGGGACTGGATGAACAATGAGCAGTTCTTC,CASSPGDWMNNEQFF,.,TRBV4-3,TRBJ2-1,once
TGTGCCAGTAGTACTACAGGGGCTAGCACAGATACGCAGTATTTT,CASSTTGASTDTQYF,TRBD1,TRBV19,TRBJ2-3,once
TGTGCCAGTAGTATCGATCGGAATTCACCCCTCCACTTT,CASSIDRNSPLHF,.,TRBV19,TRBJ1-6,.